This entry lists 10 T cell receptor beta chains sequenced from one sample in a study of response to subunit inactivated influenza vaccine. TCRdb redid the calling of the RT-PCR reads with MiXCR, one entry per CDR3 protein. The table has hundreds of thousands of distinct CDR3 sequences, 13% seen once. The sequenced sample was PBMCs from blood, obtained more than 35 days after vaccination. Every receptor here comes from a man in his fifties or sixties who received an inactivated influenza vaccine.

This clonotype showed up many times. The chain couples TRBV7-2 to TRBJ1-3, with D unresolved. Per the germline V gene, CDR1 is SGHTA and CDR2 is FQGNSA. CDR3 length: 15 residues. V lost 4 bases to trimming and J lost 1 base, with 11 bases between them. CDR3 coding DNA: TGTGCCAGCAGCTCCGGACGGATATCTGGAAACACCATATATTTT. It translates to CASSSGRISGNTIYF. Combining the CDR3 with reference TRBV7-2 and TRBJ1-3 gives the whole variable domain GAGVSQSPSNKVTEKGKDVELRCDPISGHTALYWYRQSLGQGLEFLIYFQGNSAPDKSGLPSDRFSAERTGGSVSTLTIQRTQQEDSAVYLCASSSGRISGNTIYFGEGSWLTVV.

V and J are TRBV5-1 and TRBJ2-5; 7 bases are shared with TRBD2. Per the germline V gene, CDR1 is SGHRS and CDR2 is YFSETQ. The CDR3 has 15 amino acids. V lost 4 bases, J lost 5 bases, and 11 bases stayed unmatched. CDR3 sequence reads: CASSTDQLARETQYF. The DNA of the CDR3 is TGCGCCAGCAGCACCGATCAACTAGCGCGGGAGACCCAGTACTTC.

This chain joins TRBV4-3 and TRBJ2-7, with a weak D call TRBD1 (5 bases). V gave up 0 bases and J gave up 3 bases, with 12 bases separating them. CDR1 LGHNA and CDR2 YSLEER come from the germline V gene. This CDR3 has 15 amino acids. CDR3 in amino acids: CASSQDRDQVYEQYF. The CDR3 DNA is TGCGCCAGCAGCCAAGACAGGGATCAGGTCTACGAGCAGTACTTC.

J is TRBJ2-7 and V is TRBV7-9; a possible D gene is TRBD1 (5 bases). V lost 5 bases and J lost 3, with 20 bases in between. Germline CDR1 and CDR2: SEHNR and FQNEAQ (reference sequence). The CDR3 is 16 residues long. The chain's CDR3 is CASSPGWTTHLYEQYF. In DNA, the CDR3 is TGTGCCAGCAGCCCCGGCTGGACAACACACCTCTACGAGCAGTACTTC.

The chain couples TRBV7-6 to TRBJ2-3; no firm D call. The V and J ends lost 5 bases and 4 bases respectively, with 10 bases between them. The CDR3 has 13 residues. CDR1 is SGHVS and CDR2 is FNYEAQ in the germline V gene. CDR3 loop: CASSERLSDTQYF. CDR3 coding DNA: TGTGCCAGCAGCGAACGACTGTCAGATACGCAGTATTTT.

This clonotype occurred a few times. This sequence joins TRBV11-2 and TRBJ2-4; 11 bases are shared with TRBD2. With 4 bases clipped from V and 0 bases from J, the junction kept 5 bases outside the gene matches. Per the germline V gene, CDR1 is SGHAT and CDR2 is FQNNGV. The CDR3 consists of 17 residues. The CDR3 protein is CASSSLAGGLAKNIQYF. The DNA for the CDR3 is TGTGCCAGCAGCTCCCTAGCGGGGGGTCTAGCCAAAAACATTCAGTACTTC.

This clonotype was picked up many times. This chain uses TRBV7-3 with TRBJ2-5; 9 bases line up with TRBD2. Germline loops: CDR1 SGHTA, CDR2 FQGTGA. V lost 2 bases, J lost 13 bases, and 8 bases stayed unmatched. The CDR3 length is 13 residues. Here the CDR3 reads CASSLEGAGLAYF. The CDR3 DNA is TGTGCCAGCAGCTTAGAAGGGGCGGGACTAGCGTACTTC.

There are a few counts of this clonotype. This chain connects TRBV12-3 or TRBV12-4 to TRBJ2-7, with 9 bases that match TRBD1. After removal of 4 bases from V and 6 bases from J, the junction contained 1 base not matched to a gene. The CDR3 contains 12 residues. The CDR3 DNA reads TGTGCCAGCAGTTGGGACAGGGCCGAGCAGTACTTC. Encoded protein: CASSWDRAEQYF.

This clonotype has only a few counts. The chain combines TRBV6-5 with TRBJ2-5; D possibly corresponds to TRBD1 (5 bases). The CDR3 loop spans 14 amino acids. Trimming shortened V by 1 base and J by 5 bases, and 11 bases separated the two germline ends. Germline CDR1 and CDR2: MNHEY and SVGAGI. CDR3: CASSYFGAGETQYF. The CDR3 DNA reads as TGTGCCAGCAGTTACTTTGGGGCCGGGGAGACCCAGTACTTC.

This clonotype has a handful of counts. The rearrangement uses TRBV29-1 and TRBJ2-3; perhaps TRBD2 as D (6 bases). The V end lost 1 base, the J end lost 4 bases, and 18 bases lay between the germline ends. The CDR3 loop spans 16 amino acids. CDR1 is SQVTM, CDR2 ANQGSEA, per germline. For the CDR3, the DNA is TGCAGCGTTGAAGCCGGGCCCGGGAGTAGAGCAGATACGCAGTATTTT. Translated: CSVEAGPGSRADTQYF.